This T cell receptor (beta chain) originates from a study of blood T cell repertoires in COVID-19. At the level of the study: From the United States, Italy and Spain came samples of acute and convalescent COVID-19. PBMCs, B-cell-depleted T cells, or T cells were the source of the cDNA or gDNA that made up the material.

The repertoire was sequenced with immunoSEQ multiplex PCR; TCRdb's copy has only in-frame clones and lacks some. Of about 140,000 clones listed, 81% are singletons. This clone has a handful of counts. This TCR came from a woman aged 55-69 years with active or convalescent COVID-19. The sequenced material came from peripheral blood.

The CDR3 DNA sequence: TGTGCCAGCAGCCAACAGGGGCAAGAGACCCAGTACTTC. This gives the protein CASSQQGQETQYF. The V and J genes are TRBV5-4 and TRBJ2-5, with 7 bases that match TRBD1. V lost 4 bases, J lost 2 bases, and 2 bases stayed unmatched. Germline CDR1 SGHNT, CDR2 YYREEE (reference sequence). This CDR3 has 13 amino acids.